This TCR beta chain was recovered during a study of blood T cell repertoires in COVID-19. Study as a whole: Both acute and convalescent COVID-19 samples were obtained from the United States, Italy and Spain. The cDNA or gDNA used as material had been derived from T cells, B-cell-depleted T cells, or PBMCs.

Seattle patients were enrolled during active infection and followed longitudinally. Measured with immunoSEQ multiplex PCR; TCRdb has only the in-frame clones, and not every one. The data contain 300,000 to 350,000 clones, around nine tenths of them singletons. This clone showed up just a few times. The CDR3 totals 15 residues. J lost 5 bases, V lost 6 bases, and 8 bases had no gene match. In germline, CDR1 is MNHEY, CDR2 SMNVEV (reference sequence). What was sequenced was peripheral blood. The chain carries TRBV27 and TRBJ2-5; 11 nucleotides match TRBD2. The sequence came from a woman aged 70-85 years with COVID-19, enrolled during active disease. The CDR3 sequence is CASRRTGLAVETQYF. CDR3 DNA: TGTGCCAGCAGGAGAACGGGACTAGCGGTGGAGACCCAGTACTTC.